One and the same sample provided the 9 T cell receptor beta chains below, sequenced in a study of beta chain features in type 1 diabetes. TCRB transcripts that were expressed got sequenced, as all of the isolated RNA had been reverse transcribed. TCRdb's copy holds only in-frame clones and misses some; the assay was immunoSEQ multiplex PCR. The sample has 860,000 or so clones; about a sixth are singletons. Sequencing was carried out using naive CD4+ T cells from blood. These receptors were taken from a woman younger than 35 in good health.

This clone appeared a few times. The chain couples TRBV6-5 to TRBJ2-1; 7 bases map to TRBD2. Germline CDR1 is MNHEY and CDR2 is SVGAGI. V was clipped by 1 base and J by 0 bases; unmatched bases: 3. This CDR3 spans 16 amino acids. The CDR3 region is CASSYLIAGSYNEQFF. CDR3 sequence (DNA): TGTGCCAGCAGTTACTTAATAGCGGGCTCCTACAATGAGCAGTTCTTC.

The chain employs TRBV18 and TRBJ2-2, with TRBD1 matching 7 bases. CDR1 is KGHSH and CDR2 is LQKENI in the germline V gene. V gave up 4 bases and J gave up 1 base; unmatched junction bases: 3. The length of the CDR3 is 15 residues. CDR3 nucleotides: TGTGCCAGCTCACAGGGGGCCTTGAACACCGGGGAGCTGTTTTTT. Protein: CASSQGALNTGELFF.

The chain carries TRBV27 and TRBJ2-1; TRBD2 might be the D (5 bases). Germline V gene data show CDR1 as MNHEY and CDR2 as SMNVEV (reference sequence). This CDR3 is 16 amino acids long. Trimming pared 7 bases from V and 0 bases from J, leaving 16 bases between. The CDR3 nucleotides are TGTGCCAGCAAGCCTCTCAAGCGGAGCTCCTACAATGAGCAGTTCTTC. Translation: CASKPLKRSSYNEQFF.

The V call is TRBV13, the J call TRBJ1-2, with D uncertain. Germline CDR1 reads PRHDT; CDR2 reads FYEKMQ (reference sequence). The CDR3 contains 14 residues. V dropped 6 bases and J dropped 4 bases, with 15 bases sitting between them. CDR3 region: CASSSMRASYGYTF. DNA of the CDR3: TGTGCCAGCAGTTCGATGCGGGCGTCCTATGGCTACACCTTC.

This sequence joins TRBV9 and TRBJ2-3; 9 bases line up with TRBD2. CDR1 SGDLS and CDR2 YYNGEE come from the germline V gene. Germline trimming cut 0 bases from V and 0 bases from J; bases unmatched to any gene: 20. This CDR3 region has 22 residues. DNA of the CDR3: TGTGCCAGCAGCGTAGGAACATCCGTCCCAAGGCTAGCGGGAACTAGCACAGATACGCAGTATTTT. Protein product: CASSVGTSVPRLAGTSTDTQYF.

The genes are TRBV7-3 and TRBJ1-2; D remains unclear. The ends were cut back, 1 base at V and 4 bases at J, with 7 bases in the middle. Germline V gene lookup returns CDR1 SGHTA and CDR2 FQGTGA. This CDR3 contains 13 residues. This CDR3 is CASSLSGGYGYTF. CDR3 bases: TGTGCCAGCAGCTTAAGTGGCGGCTATGGCTACACCTTC.

This clone was picked up a small number of times. The chain recombines TRBV5-1 with TRBJ2-3, with D unclear. Looked up from germline, CDR1 is SGHRS and CDR2 is YFSETQ. This CDR3 region has 13 residues. V was shortened by 4 bases and J by 2 bases, with 8 bases between the two germline ends. CDR3 protein: CASSAGDTDTQYF. The DNA of the CDR3 is TGCGCCAGCAGCGCCGGAGACACAGATACGCAGTATTTT.

The sample holds a few counts of this clone. V gene TRBV28 combines with J gene TRBJ2-5; 12 bases are shared with TRBD2. Germline V lookup: CDR1 MDHEN, CDR2 SYDVKM. The CDR3 contains 18 residues. Germline trimming cut 2 bases from V and 5 bases from J; bases unmatched to any gene: 12. This CDR3 reads CASSLLASGRAWDETQYF. The CDR3 DNA reads TGTGCCAGCAGTTTACTGGCTAGCGGGAGGGCCTGGGATGAGACCCAGTACTTC.

The chain has TRBV19 and TRBJ2-1; 10 bases match TRBD2. Germline CDR1 reads LNHDA; CDR2 reads SQIVND (reference sequence). The CDR3 extends over 16 amino acids. The ends lost 3 bases at V and 5 bases at J; junction bases unmatched: 7. The CDR3 sequence: CASSIRASGSHNEQFF. The DNA of the CDR3 is TGTGCCAGTAGTATTCGAGCTAGCGGGAGCCACAATGAGCAGTTCTTC.